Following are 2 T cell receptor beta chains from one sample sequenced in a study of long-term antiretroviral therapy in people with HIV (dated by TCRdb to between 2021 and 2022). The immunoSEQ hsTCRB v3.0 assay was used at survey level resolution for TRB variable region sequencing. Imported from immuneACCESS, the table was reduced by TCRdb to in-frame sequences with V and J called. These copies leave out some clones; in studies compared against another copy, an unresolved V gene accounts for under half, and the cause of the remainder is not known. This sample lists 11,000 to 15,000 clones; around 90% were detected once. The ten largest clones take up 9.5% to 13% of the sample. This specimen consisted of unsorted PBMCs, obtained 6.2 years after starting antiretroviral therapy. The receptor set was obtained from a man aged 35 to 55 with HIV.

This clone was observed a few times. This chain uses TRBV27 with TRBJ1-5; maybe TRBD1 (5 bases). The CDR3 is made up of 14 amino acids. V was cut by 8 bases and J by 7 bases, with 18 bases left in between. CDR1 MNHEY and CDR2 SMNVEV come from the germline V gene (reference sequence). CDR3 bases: TGTGCCAGCGGACCTCAGGGCATTGGACAGCCCCAGCATTTT. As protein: CASGPQGIGQPQHF.

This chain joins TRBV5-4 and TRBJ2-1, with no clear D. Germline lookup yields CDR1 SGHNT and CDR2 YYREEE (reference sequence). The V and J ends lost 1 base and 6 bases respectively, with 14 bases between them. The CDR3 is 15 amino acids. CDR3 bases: TGTGCCAGCAGCTTGAATTCGAGATCCGGCAATGAGCAGTTCTTC. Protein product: CASSLNSRSGNEQFF.